Shown below are 21 T cell receptor beta chains from a single sample sequenced in a study of siplizumab effects on memory and regulatory T cells. Sequencing used immunoSEQ multiplex PCR; TCRdb keeps in-frame clones, though not all of them. This sample has approximately 100,000 clones; 92% occur once, and the top ten carry more than 10%. Sequenced sample: non-Treg CD4+ T cells sorted from blood. The origin of the receptors is a human donor in good health.

This chain links TRBV19 with TRBJ1-2, with D unclear. The V end was cut by 5 bases, the J end by 6 bases, with 10 bases between. The CDR3 spans 12 residues. CDR1 and CDR2 (germline): LNHDA, SQIVND (reference sequence). CDR3 in DNA: TGTGCCAGTAGTTCAAGGGTGCATGGCTACACCTTC. Protein sequence: CASSSRVHGYTF.

The rearrangement links TRBV6-6 to TRBJ1-1, with no clear D. V lost 2 bases to trimming and J lost 4 bases, with 2 bases between them. CDR3 length: 11 amino acids. Germline CDR1 is MNHNY and CDR2 is SVGAGI (reference sequence). The CDR3 nucleotides read TGTGCCAGCAGTTACGGCACTGAAGCTTTCTTT. Translated: CASSYGTEAFF.

V gene TRBV28 combines with J gene TRBJ2-1, with 10 nucleotides matching TRBD2. V shed 4 bases, J shed 4 bases, and the junction held 7 bases outside the gene matches. This CDR3 comprises 16 residues. Per the germline V gene, CDR1 is MDHEN and CDR2 is SYDVKM. In DNA, the CDR3 is TGTGCCAGCAGTTCTCGACTAGCGGGTCGATACAATGAGCAGTTCTTC. Its translation: CASSSRLAGRYNEQFF.

This rearrangement joins TRBV6-6 to TRBJ1-2; D is uncertain. The CDR3 is made up of 13 amino acids. Germline lookup yields CDR1 MNHNY and CDR2 SVGAGI (reference sequence). Trimming shortened V by 2 bases and J by 3 bases, and 7 bases separated the two germline ends. CDR3 loop: CASSYRTHYGYTF. CDR3 coding DNA: TGTGCCAGCAGTTACAGAACCCACTATGGCTACACCTTC.

The genes are TRBV28 and TRBJ2-5, with TRBD2 matching over 8 bases. V lost 1 base to trimming and J lost 1 base; unmatched junction nucleotides: 5. Germline CDR1 reads MDHEN; CDR2 reads SYDVKM. The CDR3 runs 16 residues. CDR3 DNA sequence: TGTGCCAGCAGTTTATCGCGGGAGGACCTCCAAGAGACCCAGTACTTC. This sequence encodes CASSLSREDLQETQYF. Variable domain in full (rest from reference TRBV28 and TRBJ2-5): DVKVTQSSRYLVKRTGEKVFLECVQDMDHENMFWYRQDPGLGLRLIYFSYDVKMKEKGDIPEGYSVSREKKERFSLILESASTNQTSMYLCASSLSREDLQETQYFGPGTRLLVL.

A note on this clone: A junction boundary mismatches the germline segment, possibly from a read error. The V and J genes are TRBV10-3 and TRBJ1-5, with D perhaps matching TRBD1 (6 bases). The CDR3 extends over 14 amino acids. From germline, CDR1 is ENHRY and CDR2 SYGVKD. CDR3 sequence: CAINERGDGEPQHF. In DNA form, the CDR3 reads TGTGCCATCAATGAGAGGGGGGACGGAGAGCCCCAGCATTTT.

The gene calls are TRBV6-1 and TRBJ2-7, with 8 bases matching TRBD1. The CDR3 extends over 13 amino acids. The junction had 6 bases not matched to a gene; V was cut back by 6 bases and J by 5 bases. Germline V gene sequence: CDR1 MNHNS, CDR2 SASEGT. DNA for the CDR3: TGTGCCAGCAGCTTGACAGGGGAGGACGAGCAGTACTTC. Its protein product is CASSLTGEDEQYF.

The rearrangement links TRBV7-2 to TRBJ2-3; D remains unclear. Germline V gene data show CDR1 as SGHTA and CDR2 as FQGNSA. With 5 bases removed from V and 3 bases from J, the gap between germline ends came to 9 bases. This CDR3 has 13 residues. The CDR3 DNA is TGTGCCAGCAGCAGCCAAGCGACAGATACGCAGTATTTT. Residues: CASSSQATDTQYF.

The genes are TRBV7-2 and TRBJ2-2; no reliable D call. Trimming took 1 base from V and 5 from J, leaving 8 bases between them. The germline CDR1 and CDR2 sequences are SGHTA and FQGNSA. The CDR3 extends over 14 amino acids. The CDR3 DNA reads as TGTGCCAGCAGCTTAGACCGCACAACCGGGGAGCTGTTTTTT. Its translation: CASSLDRTTGELFF.

This chain connects TRBV18 to TRBJ2-7; TRBD2 might be the D (5 bases). The CDR3 contains 14 residues. The germline gives CDR1 KGHSH, CDR2 LQKENI. V shed 2 bases and J shed 4 bases, with 12 bases lying between them. As DNA, the CDR3 is TGTGCCAGCTCACCATCGGAACCGGGGTACGAGCAGTACTTC. Translated: CASSPSEPGYEQYF.

The V gene is TRBV19, the J gene TRBJ1-5; D is unresolved. V was clipped by 9 bases and J by 0 bases, with 12 bases between them. The length of the CDR3 is 14 residues. CDR1 is LNHDA, CDR2 SQIVND, per germline (reference sequence). The DNA of the CDR3 is TGTGCCAGCATGCCAGGCAATAGCAATCAGCCCCAGCATTTT. It codes for CASMPGNSNQPQHF.

This sequence joins TRBV5-1 and TRBJ2-1; TRBD2 agrees at 8 bases. CDR1 SGHRS and CDR2 YFSETQ come from the germline V gene. J was trimmed by 4 bases and V by 0 bases; bases with no gene match: 9. The CDR3 length is 17 residues. CDR3 DNA sequence: TGCGCCAGCAGCTTGGAAGGCAGCGGGAGACGGTACAATGAGCAGTTCTTC. This sequence encodes CASSLEGSGRRYNEQFF.

The chain carries TRBV16 and TRBJ2-7, with TRBD1 as a possible D gene (5 bases). The CDR3 totals 14 residues. With 0 bases removed from V and 7 bases from J, the gap between germline ends came to 13 bases. Looked up from germline, CDR1 is KGHSY and CDR2 is FQNENV. CDR3 loop: CASSQSVRAGEQYF. DNA for the CDR3: TGTGCCAGCAGCCAATCGGTCAGGGCAGGGGAGCAGTACTTC.

V is TRBV7-9 and J is TRBJ1-1; no firm D call. CDR3 size: 13 residues. Germline CDR1 is SEHNR and CDR2 is FQNEAQ (reference sequence). V gave up 5 bases and J gave up 1 base, with 8 bases separating them. CDR3 in amino acids: CASSGWENTEAFF. In nucleotides, the CDR3 is TGTGCCAGCAGCGGATGGGAGAACACTGAAGCTTTCTTT.

About this clone itself: The junction does not match germline at one end; this may be a read error. The rearrangement uses TRBV4-1 and TRBJ2-1; possible D gene TRBD1, 6 bases. Germline assignment: CDR1 MGHRA and CDR2 YSYEKL. This CDR3 has 13 amino acids. The CDR3 protein is CASSQVGRTVSIF. CDR3 in DNA: TGCGCCAGCAGCCAAGTGGGGCGGACAGTTTCGATCTTC.

The genes are TRBV27 and TRBJ1-4; 9 bases map to TRBD1. The J segment lost 4 bases and the V segment lost 4 bases, leaving 10 bases of the junction unmatched. The germline V gene encodes CDR1 MNHEY and CDR2 SMNVEV (reference sequence). The CDR3 spans 17 residues. Here the CDR3 reads CASSYHRGPSSNEKLFF. In nucleotides, the CDR3 is TGTGCCAGCAGTTACCACAGGGGGCCCTCTAGTAATGAAAAACTGTTTTTT.

The CDR3 nucleotides are TGTGCCAGCTCACCCCAGATACAGGGGGATACGCAGTATTTT. Encoded protein: CASSPQIQGDTQYF. V and J are TRBV18 and TRBJ2-3; 7 nucleotides agree with TRBD1. Germline CDR1 is KGHSH and CDR2 is LQKENI. The junction had 6 bases not matched to a gene; V was cut back by 3 bases and J by 6 bases. This CDR3 contains 14 residues.

The J gene is TRBJ2-1, the V gene TRBV19, with 13 bases identical to TRBD2. Germline V gene data show CDR1 as LNHDA and CDR2 as SQIVND (reference sequence). The trim removed 7 bases at V and 10 bases at J, leaving 13 bases unmatched. CDR3 size: 16 residues. The DNA of the CDR3 is TGTGCCAGTACCCCTCGGACTAGCGGGAGCGTGGGCGAGCAGTTCTTC. Translating gives CASTPRTSGSVGEQFF.

The gene calls are TRBV29-1 and TRBJ2-7, with 7 bases identical to TRBD1. Germline V CDR1 and CDR2: SQVTM, ANQGSEA. The CDR3 totals 15 residues. J was trimmed by 5 bases and V by 0 bases; bases with no gene match: 10. As DNA, the CDR3 is TGCAGCGTTGAAGAACGGACAGGAGTTGACAACGAGCAGTACTTC. This codes for CSVEERTGVDNEQYF.

The chain has TRBV7-9 and TRBJ1-2, with a weak D call TRBD1 (5 bases). This CDR3 is built from 14 residues. CDR1 and CDR2 from the germline V gene are SEHNR and FQNEAQ (reference sequence). Between the trimmed V and J ends, which lost 5 bases and 3 bases, there was a span of 13 bases. For the CDR3, the DNA is TGTGCCAGCAGCCCCCAGGGATGGGACTATGGCTACACCTTC. It codes for CASSPQGWDYGYTF.

This chain connects TRBV9 to TRBJ2-3; D call uncertain. V shed 0 bases and J shed 6 bases, with 11 bases lying between them. Germline lookup yields CDR1 SGDLS and CDR2 YYNGEE. The CDR3 loop spans 14 amino acids. CDR3 in DNA: TGTGCCAGCAGCGTAGGCCCCCCGGTGGATACGCAGTATTTT. It is translated as CASSVGPPVDTQYF.